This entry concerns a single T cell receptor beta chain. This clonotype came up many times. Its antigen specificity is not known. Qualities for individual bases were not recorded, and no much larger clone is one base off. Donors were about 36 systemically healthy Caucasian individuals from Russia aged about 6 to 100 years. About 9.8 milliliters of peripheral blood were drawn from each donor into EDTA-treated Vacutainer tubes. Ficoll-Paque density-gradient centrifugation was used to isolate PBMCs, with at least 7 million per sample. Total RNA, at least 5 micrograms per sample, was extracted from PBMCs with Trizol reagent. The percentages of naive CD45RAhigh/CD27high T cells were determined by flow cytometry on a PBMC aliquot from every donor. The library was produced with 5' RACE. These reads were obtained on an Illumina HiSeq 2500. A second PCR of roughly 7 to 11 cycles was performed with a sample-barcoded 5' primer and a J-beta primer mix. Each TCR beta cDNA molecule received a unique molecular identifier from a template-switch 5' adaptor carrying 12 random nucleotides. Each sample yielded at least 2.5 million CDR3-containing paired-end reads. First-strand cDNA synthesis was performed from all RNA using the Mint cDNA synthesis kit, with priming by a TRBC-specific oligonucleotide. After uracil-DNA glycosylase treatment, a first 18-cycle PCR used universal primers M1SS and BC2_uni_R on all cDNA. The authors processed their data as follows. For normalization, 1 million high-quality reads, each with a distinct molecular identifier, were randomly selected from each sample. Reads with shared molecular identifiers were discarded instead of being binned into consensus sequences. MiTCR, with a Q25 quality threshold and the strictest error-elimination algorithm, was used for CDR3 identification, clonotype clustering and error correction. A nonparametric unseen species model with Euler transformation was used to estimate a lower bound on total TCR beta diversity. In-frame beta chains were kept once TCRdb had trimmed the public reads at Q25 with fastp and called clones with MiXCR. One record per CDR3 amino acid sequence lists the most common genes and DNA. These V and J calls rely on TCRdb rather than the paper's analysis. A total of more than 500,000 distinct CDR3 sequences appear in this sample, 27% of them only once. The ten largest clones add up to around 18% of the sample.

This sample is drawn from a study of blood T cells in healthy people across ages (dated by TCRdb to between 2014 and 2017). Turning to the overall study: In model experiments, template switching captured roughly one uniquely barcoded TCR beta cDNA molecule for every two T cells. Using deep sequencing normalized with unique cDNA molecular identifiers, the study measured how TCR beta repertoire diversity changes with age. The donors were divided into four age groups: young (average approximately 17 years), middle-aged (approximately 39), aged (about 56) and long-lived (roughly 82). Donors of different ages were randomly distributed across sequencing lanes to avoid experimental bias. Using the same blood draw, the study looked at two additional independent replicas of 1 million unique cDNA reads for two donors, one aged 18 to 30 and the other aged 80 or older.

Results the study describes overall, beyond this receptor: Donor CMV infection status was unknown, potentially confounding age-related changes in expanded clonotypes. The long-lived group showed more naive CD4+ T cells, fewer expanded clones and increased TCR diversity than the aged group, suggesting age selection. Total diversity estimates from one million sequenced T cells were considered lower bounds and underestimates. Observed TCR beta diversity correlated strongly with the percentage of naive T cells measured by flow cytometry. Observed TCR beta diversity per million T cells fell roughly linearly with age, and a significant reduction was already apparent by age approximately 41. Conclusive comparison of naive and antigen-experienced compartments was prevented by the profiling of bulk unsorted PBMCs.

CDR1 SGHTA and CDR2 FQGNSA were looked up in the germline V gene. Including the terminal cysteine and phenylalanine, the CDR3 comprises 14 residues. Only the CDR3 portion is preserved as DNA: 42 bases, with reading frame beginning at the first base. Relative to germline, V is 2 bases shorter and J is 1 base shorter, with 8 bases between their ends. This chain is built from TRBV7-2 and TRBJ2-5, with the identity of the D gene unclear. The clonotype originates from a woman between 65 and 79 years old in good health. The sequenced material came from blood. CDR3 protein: CASSLKDRQETQYF. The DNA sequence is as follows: TGTGCCAGCAGCTTAAAGGATCGCCAAGAGACCCAGTACTTC.